The 32 T cell receptor beta chains presented below share a single source sample, sequenced in a study of early T cells in non-severe SARS-CoV-2 infection. TCRdb redid the calling of the 5' RACE reads with MiXCR, one entry per CDR3 protein. In the table there are approximately 84,000 distinct CDR3 sequences, about 16% of which are singletons. The source material was whole blood. The receptors shown here come from an adult who was a healthcare worker with PCR-confirmed SARS-CoV-2 infection or an uninfected control (not recorded which).

The chain has TRBV28 and TRBJ1-2; D not certain. The CDR3 length is 12 residues. The germline gives CDR1 MDHEN, CDR2 SYDVKM. Trimming removed 6 bases at V and 4 bases at J, with 9 bases between. The CDR3 nucleotides read TGTGCCAGCAGAAGACCAGGCTATGGCTACACCTTC. It codes for CASRRPGYGYTF.

For this clonotype: A junction boundary mismatches the germline segment, possibly from a read error. V is TRBV2 and J is TRBJ2-5, with 10 bases fitting TRBD2. CDR1 and CDR2 (germline): SNHLY, FYNNEI. The CDR3 has 15 amino acids. CDR3 bases: TGTGCCAGCACTGGGCTAGCGGGAGTCCAAGAGACCCGGTACTTC. This encodes CASTGLAGVQETRYF.

This clonotype was seen a few times. The chain recombines TRBV5-6 with TRBJ1-2, with D unclear. This CDR3 region has 13 residues. The V gene lost 0 bases and the J gene lost 0 bases, with 3 bases spanning the gap. Germline loops: CDR1 SGHDT, CDR2 YYEEEE. CDR3 bases: TGTGCCAGCAGCTTGGAAGCTAACTATGGCTACACCTTC. It is translated as CASSLEANYGYTF. The whole variable domain, filled in from reference TRBV5-6 and TRBJ1-2, reads DAGVTQSPTHLIKTRGQQVTLRCSPKSGHDTVSWYQQALGQGPQFIFQYYEEEERQRGNFPDRFSGHQFPNYSSELNVNALLLGDSALYLCASSLEANYGYTFGSGTRLTVV.

There are a few counts of this clonotype. This chain uses TRBV11-2 with TRBJ2-7; TRBD2 matches at 7 bases. V lost 1 base and J lost 5; bases outside the gene matches: 8. CDR3 size: 15 residues. The germline CDR1 and CDR2 sequences are SGHAT and FQNNGV. The CDR3 nucleotides read TGTGCCAGCAGCTTAGTCCGCGGGAGTACCCACGAGCAGTACTTC. This gives the protein CASSLVRGSTHEQYF. The entire variable domain, with the rest obtained from reference TRBV11-2 and TRBJ2-7, is as follows: EAGVAQSPRYKIIEKRQSVAFWCNPISGHATLYWYQQILGQGPKLLIQFQNNGVVDDSQLPKDRFSAERLKGVDSTLKIQPAKLEDSAVYLCASSLVRGSTHEQYFGPGTRLTVT.

The J gene is TRBJ2-7, the V gene TRBV4-1, with TRBD1 matching 7 bases. V gave up 3 bases and J gave up 2 bases; unmatched junction bases: 10. This CDR3 has 16 residues. Germline V gene lookup returns CDR1 MGHRA and CDR2 YSYEKL. CDR3 sequence reads: CASSQWIRDSPYEQYF. CDR3 DNA: TGCGCCAGCAGCCAGTGGATCCGGGACAGCCCCTACGAGCAGTACTTC.

The gene calls are TRBV9 and TRBJ2-7; tentatively, D is TRBD2 (7 bases). Germline loops: CDR1 SGDLS, CDR2 YYNGEE. V shed 4 bases and J shed 4 bases, with 18 bases lying between them. CDR3 length: 15 amino acids. The CDR3 region is CASSPVGGRTYEQYF. The CDR3 nucleotides are TGTGCCAGCAGCCCAGTGGGGGGGCGGACTTACGAGCAGTACTTC.

V is TRBV7-3 and J is TRBJ1-1; 7 nucleotides line up with TRBD1. The V gene's germline CDR1 is SGHTA and CDR2 FQGTGA. With 3 bases clipped from V and 5 bases from J, the junction kept 3 bases outside the gene matches. This CDR3 is built from 13 residues. The CDR3 DNA is TGTGCCAGCAGCTTCACAGGGGATACTGAAGCTTTCTTT. This sequence encodes CASSFTGDTEAFF.

This clonotype was picked up many times. The gene calls are TRBV7-2 and TRBJ2-3; 9 bases align to TRBD2. Per the germline V gene, CDR1 is SGHTA and CDR2 is FQGNSA. The CDR3 contains 17 residues. Trimming removed 1 base from V and 2 bases from J; junction bases left unmatched: 7. The CDR3 sequence is CASSLGVASGTTDTQYF. Written as DNA, the CDR3 is TGTGCCAGCAGCTTAGGGGTGGCTAGCGGGACCACAGATACGCAGTATTTT.

V gene TRBV12-3 or TRBV12-4 combines with J gene TRBJ2-7; D might be TRBD1 (5 bases). This CDR3 is built from 12 residues. V was trimmed by 3 bases and J by 9 bases, leaving 12 bases between them. CDR3 DNA sequence: TGTGCCAGCAGTTTGAAGCAGGGCGGGCAGTACTTC. Translating it yields CASSLKQGGQYF.

The table lists this clonotype with a few counts. The genes are TRBV28 and TRBJ2-5, with D tentatively TRBD2 (6 bases). Germline CDR1 is MDHEN and CDR2 is SYDVKM. The CDR3 runs 14 residues. V was shortened by 6 bases and J by 0 bases, with 11 bases between the two germline ends. This CDR3 reads CASSNGDYQETQYF. CDR3 nucleotides: TGTGCCAGCAGCAACGGGGACTACCAAGAGACCCAGTACTTC.

The chain carries TRBV20-1 and TRBJ2-3; no clear D gene. With 6 bases removed from V and 2 bases from J, the gap between germline ends came to 12 bases. This CDR3 spans 13 amino acids. CDR1 and CDR2 from the germline V gene are DFQATT and SNEGSKA (reference sequence). As DNA, the CDR3 is TGCAGTGCACGCCAGCGATACACAGATACGCAGTATTTT. Encoded protein: CSARQRYTDTQYF.

This clonotype was found a few times. The chain combines TRBV28 with TRBJ1-1; 8 bases agree with TRBD1. This CDR3 has 12 residues. J lost 3 bases, V lost 7 bases, and 1 base had no gene match. Germline values: CDR1 MDHEN, CDR2 SYDVKM. The CDR3 nucleotides are TGTGCCAGCAAGACAGGGGACACTGAAGCTTTCTTT. Translating it yields CASKTGDTEAFF.

This clonotype turned up a few times. The chain combines TRBV5-1 with TRBJ2-7; D ambiguous. The CDR3 is 13 amino acids. The V gene lost 1 base and the J gene lost 5 bases, with 10 bases spanning the gap. Germline V gene data show CDR1 as SGHRS and CDR2 as YFSETQ. CDR3 coding DNA: TGCGCCAGCAGCTTGCCTACCCCCCACGAGCAGTACTTC. Protein product: CASSLPTPHEQYF.

This clonotype showed up many times. The chain links TRBV11-2 to TRBJ2-1, with D perhaps matching TRBD2 (6 bases). Trimming shortened V by 2 bases and J by 4 bases, and 9 bases separated the two germline ends. The germline gives CDR1 SGHAT, CDR2 FQNNGV. The CDR3 runs 14 residues. CDR3 sequence (DNA): TGTGCCAGCAGCTTACTAGCGTCTTACAATGAGCAGTTCTTC. Its translation is CASSLLASYNEQFF.

This clonotype was seen ten or more times. V usage is TRBV7-8 and J usage is TRBJ2-3; possibly TRBD2 for D (5 bases). This CDR3 comprises 14 residues. The germline CDR1 and CDR2 sequences are SGHVS and FQNEAQ. The V end was cut by 2 bases, the J end by 2 bases, with 8 bases between. This CDR3 is CASSLSGVTDTQYF. As DNA, the CDR3 is TGTGCCAGCAGCTTAAGCGGAGTCACAGATACGCAGTATTTT.

This sequence joins TRBV7-2 and TRBJ2-1, with 7 bases that match TRBD1. The germline CDR1 and CDR2 sequences are SGHTA and FQGNSA. The trim removed 3 bases at V and 9 bases at J, leaving 11 bases unmatched. CDR3 length: 15 amino acids. The CDR3 nucleotides are TGTGCCAGCAGCTTTAGGAGACAGGGTAAAGGTGAGCAGTTCTTC. This sequence encodes CASSFRRQGKGEQFF. The full variable domain, its missing parts supplied by reference TRBV7-2 and TRBJ2-1, is GAGVSQSPSNKVTEKGKDVELRCDPISGHTALYWYRQSLGQGLEFLIYFQGNSAPDKSGLPSDRFSAERTGGSVSTLTIQRTQQEDSAVYLCASSFRRQGKGEQFFGPGTRLTVL.

J is TRBJ1-5 and V is TRBV6-1; weak D call: TRBD1 (5 bases). Germline CDR1 reads MNHNS; CDR2 reads SASEGT. Trimming took 3 bases from V and 14 from J, leaving 14 bases between them. The CDR3 loop spans 12 amino acids. The CDR3 DNA reads TGTGCCAGCAGTGAGGTGGGGCGCGAGGAGCATTTT. Translating gives CASSEVGREEHF.

This chain links TRBV4-1 with TRBJ2-1; D gene uncertain. This CDR3 region has 14 residues. CDR1 is MGHRA, CDR2 YSYEKL, per germline. The germline V and J ends were trimmed by 0 bases and 6 bases, with 9 bases remaining between them. The CDR3 spells CASSQDWIVNEQFF. In DNA form, the CDR3 reads TGCGCCAGCAGCCAAGATTGGATTGTCAATGAGCAGTTCTTC.

This chain connects TRBV4-2 to TRBJ2-7, with D possibly matching TRBD2 (6 bases). CDR1 LGHNA and CDR2 YNFKEQ come from the germline V gene. V was clipped by 4 bases and J by 0 bases, with 13 bases between them. The CDR3 spans 15 residues. CDR3 residues: CASSLRLGSSYEQYF. The CDR3 nucleotides read TGTGCCAGCAGCCTGAGACTAGGGAGCTCCTACGAGCAGTACTTC.

V and J are TRBV20-1 and TRBJ1-5; maybe TRBD1 (6 bases). Germline V gene lookup returns CDR1 DFQATT and CDR2 SNEGSKA (reference sequence). The germline V and J ends were trimmed by 5 bases and 0 bases, with 8 bases remaining between them. CDR3 size: 13 residues. CDR3 sequence reads: CSAWTDSNQPQHF. The CDR3 DNA sequence: TGCAGTGCTTGGACAGATAGCAATCAGCCCCAGCATTTT.

There are many counts of this clonotype. The chain recombines TRBV11-2 with TRBJ1-1; D possibly corresponds to TRBD1 (6 bases). Germline lookup yields CDR1 SGHAT and CDR2 FQNNGV. Trimming shortened V by 4 bases and J by 1 base, and 10 bases separated the two germline ends. CDR3 size: 14 residues. CDR3 region: CASSSQGGNTEAFF. For the CDR3, the DNA is TGTGCCAGCAGCTCACAGGGAGGGAACACTGAAGCTTTCTTT.

The chain recombines TRBV19 with TRBJ1-5; no clear D gene. V lost 11 bases and J lost 4, with 12 bases in between. The CDR3 is 12 residues long. Germline CDR1 is LNHDA and CDR2 is SQIVND (reference sequence). DNA for the CDR3: TGTGCCGCCGCAAAAACTAATCAGCCCCAGCATTTT. It yields the protein CAAAKTNQPQHF. Filled out from reference TRBV19 and TRBJ1-5, the complete variable domain reads DGGITQSPKYLFRKEGQNVTLSCEQNLNHDAMYWYRQDPGQGLRLIYYSQIVNDFQKGDIAEGYSVSREKKESFPLTVTSAQKNPTAFYLCAAAKTNQPQHFGDGTRLSIL.

This clonotype was seen repeatedly, ten times or more. The chain carries TRBV5-6 and TRBJ2-3, with D unclear. The length of the CDR3 is 12 residues. Deletions cut 0 bases from V and 4 bases from J, with 3 bases between. Germline-derived CDR1 and CDR2 are SGHDT and YYEEEE. The CDR3 DNA sequence: TGTGCCAGCAGCTTGGGGGCAGATACGCAGTATTTT. Its protein is CASSLGADTQYF.

In this sample, this clonotype turned up many times. The chain recombines TRBV9 with TRBJ1-2; D possibly corresponds to TRBD1 (5 bases). Looked up from germline, CDR1 is SGDLS and CDR2 is YYNGEE. The CDR3 is 18 residues long. The V and J ends lost 3 bases and 1 base respectively, with 22 bases between them. The CDR3 loop is CASSAPRDGKEGNYGYTF. The CDR3 coding sequence is TGTGCCAGCAGCGCCCCCCGGGACGGGAAGGAGGGTAACTATGGCTACACCTTC.

The J gene is TRBJ2-7, the V gene TRBV5-1; D is possibly TRBD1 or TRBD2 (5 bases each). Looked up from germline, CDR1 is SGHRS and CDR2 is YFSETQ. This CDR3 spans 12 amino acids. With 3 bases removed from V and 5 bases from J, the gap between germline ends came to 9 bases. The CDR3 here is CASSWDEDEQYF. CDR3 DNA: TGCGCCAGCAGCTGGGACGAGGACGAGCAGTACTTC.

In DNA form, the CDR3 reads TGTGCCAGCAGCTTAGGGGTAGCGGGAGGGAACCTAGCCCATACGCAGTATTTT. Protein sequence: CASSLGVAGGNLAHTQYF. The chain recombines TRBV7-8 with TRBJ2-3; 11 positions match TRBD2. The CDR3 length is 18 residues. V gave up 1 base and J gave up 7 bases; unmatched junction bases: 13. CDR1 and CDR2 (germline): SGHVS, FQNEAQ.

A remark on this clonotype: This could be a read error, since a much larger clone is one nucleotide away. This chain joins TRBV4-1 and TRBJ2-5; D unresolved. Germline CDR1 and CDR2: MGHRA and YSYEKL. V lost 0 bases and J 5 bases, leaving 16 bases between the germline ends. The CDR3 covers 16 residues. The CDR3 spells CASSQDLGLNRETQYF. DNA for the CDR3: TGCGCCAGCAGCCAAGATCTTGGGCTAAATCGCGAGACCCAGTACTTC.

The genes are TRBV6-5 and TRBJ1-6, with D unresolved. From germline, CDR1 is MNHEY and CDR2 SVGAGI. The CDR3 runs 14 residues. The ends were cut back, 5 bases at V and 10 bases at J, with 15 bases in the middle. CDR3 coding DNA: TGTGCCAGCAGTCGGGAGGGTCTAAGCTCACCCCTCCACTTT. Its protein product is CASSREGLSSPLHF.

There are many counts of this clonotype. V gene TRBV4-2 combines with J gene TRBJ1-1, with D possibly being TRBD1 (5 bases). The CDR3 consists of 17 residues. V was cut by 4 bases and J by 2 bases, with 20 bases left in between. Germline-derived CDR1 and CDR2 are LGHNA and YNFKEQ. This CDR3 is CASSRVPRTGGNTEAFF. CDR3 sequence (DNA): TGTGCCAGCAGCCGGGTTCCTAGAACAGGAGGTAACACTGAAGCTTTCTTT.

The rearrangement uses TRBV25-1 and TRBJ2-6; 15 bases line up with TRBD2. With V trimmed by 8 bases and J by 1 base, 3 bases remained unmatched. The CDR3 consists of 17 residues. Germline V CDR1 and CDR2: MGHDK, SYGVNS. The CDR3: CASGLAGGPSGANVLTF. The CDR3 nucleotides are TGTGCCAGCGGACTAGCGGGAGGGCCATCTGGGGCCAACGTCCTGACTTTC.

Only a few counts were recorded for this clonotype. The chain links TRBV27 to TRBJ2-7; TRBD1 is a possible D gene (5 bases). The V end lost 2 bases, the J end lost 4 bases, and 12 bases lay between the germline ends. Looked up from germline, CDR1 is MNHEY and CDR2 is SMNVEV (reference sequence). This CDR3 has 14 residues. The CDR3 spells CASSLQGSEYEQYF. CDR3 DNA: TGTGCCAGCAGTTTACAGGGTTCCGAATACGAGCAGTACTTC.

The table lists this clonotype with many counts. The chain is built from TRBV28 and TRBJ1-5, with TRBD1 matching 9 bases. CDR1 is MDHEN, CDR2 SYDVKM, per germline. Trimming took 6 bases from V and 5 from J; bases not matched to a gene: 8. This CDR3 region has 15 residues. The CDR3 DNA sequence: TGTGCCAGCAGCCTAACAGGGGGCAAACATCAGCCCCAGCATTTT. Translation: CASSLTGGKHQPQHF.